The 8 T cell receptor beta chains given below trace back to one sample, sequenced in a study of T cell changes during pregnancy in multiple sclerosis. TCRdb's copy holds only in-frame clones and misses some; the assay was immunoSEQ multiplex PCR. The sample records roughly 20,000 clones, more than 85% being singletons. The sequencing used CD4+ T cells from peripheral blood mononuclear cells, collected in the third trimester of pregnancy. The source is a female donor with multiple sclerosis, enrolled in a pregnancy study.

The CDR3 bases are TGTGCCAGCAGCTTAGTTCAACTCCCTCCTTGGCGGGGCTACACCTTC. Its protein is CASSLVQLPPWRGYTF. V usage is TRBV7-2 and J usage is TRBJ1-2; D not certain. This CDR3 is 16 amino acids long. From germline, CDR1 is SGHTA and CDR2 FQGNSA. Trimming left V 1 base short and J 8 bases short, with 20 bases between.

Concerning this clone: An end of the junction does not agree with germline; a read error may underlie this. The CDR3 DNA reads TGTGCCAGCAGGGAAGACGGTGACGGGAGCAATCAGCCCCAGCATTTT. Translation: CASREDGDGSNQPQHF. This chain connects TRBV2 to TRBJ1-5, with unresolved D. The CDR3 runs to 16 residues. Germline V gene data show CDR1 as SNHLY and CDR2 as FYNNEI.

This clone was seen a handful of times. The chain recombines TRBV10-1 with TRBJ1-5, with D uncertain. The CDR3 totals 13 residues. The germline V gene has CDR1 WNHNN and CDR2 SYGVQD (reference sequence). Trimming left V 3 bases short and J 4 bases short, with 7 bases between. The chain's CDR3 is CASSEGVNQPQHF. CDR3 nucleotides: TGCGCCAGCAGTGAAGGAGTGAATCAGCCCCAGCATTTT.

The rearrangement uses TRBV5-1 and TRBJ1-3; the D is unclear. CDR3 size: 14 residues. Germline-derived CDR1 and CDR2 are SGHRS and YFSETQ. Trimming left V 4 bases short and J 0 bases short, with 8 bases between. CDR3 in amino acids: CASSRTSSGNTIYF. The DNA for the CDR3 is TGCGCCAGCAGCCGTACAAGCTCTGGAAACACCATATATTTT.

The CDR3, as DNA: TGTGCCAGCAGTCGCGACAAGATCTATGGCTACACCTTC. It encodes CASSRDKIYGYTF. V gene TRBV2 combines with J gene TRBJ1-2; D gene uncertain. Germline lookup yields CDR1 SNHLY and CDR2 FYNNEI. This CDR3 region has 13 residues. Trimming removed 5 bases at V and 4 bases at J, with 11 bases between.

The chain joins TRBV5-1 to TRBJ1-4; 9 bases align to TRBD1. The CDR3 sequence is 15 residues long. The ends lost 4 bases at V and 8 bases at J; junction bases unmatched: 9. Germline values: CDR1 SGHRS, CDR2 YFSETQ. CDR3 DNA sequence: TGCGCCAGCAGCCCCGGGGACAGGGCAGAAGAAAAACTGTTTTTT. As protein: CASSPGDRAEEKLFF.

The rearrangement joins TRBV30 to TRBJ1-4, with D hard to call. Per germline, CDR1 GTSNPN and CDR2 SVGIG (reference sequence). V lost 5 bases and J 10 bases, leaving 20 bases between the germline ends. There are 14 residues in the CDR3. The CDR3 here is CAWGLAFDEGKLFF. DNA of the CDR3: TGTGCCTGGGGATTAGCTTTCGACGAGGGAAAACTGTTTTTT.

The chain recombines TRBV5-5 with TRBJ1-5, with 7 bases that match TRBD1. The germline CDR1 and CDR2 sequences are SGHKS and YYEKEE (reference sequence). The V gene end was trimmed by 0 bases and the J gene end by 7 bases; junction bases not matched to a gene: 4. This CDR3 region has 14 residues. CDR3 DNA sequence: TGTGCCAGCAGCTTGGGACAGGGAGTCCAGCCCCAGCATTTT. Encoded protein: CASSLGQGVQPQHF.